The 7 T cell receptor beta chains reported below all come from one sample, sequenced in a study of CD8+ T cells in alopecia areata. Sequencing relied on a cDNA template that was reverse transcribed from extracted RNA. Using immunoSEQ multiplex PCR, the repertoire was profiled, and TCRdb retains in-frame clones only, with some absent. The data hold 190,000 or so clones, with nearly 60% observed a single time. Treatment here: oral pan-JAK inhibitor, 5-10 mg twice daily. Sequences were derived from CD4+ T cells sorted from blood, sampled at week 24, from a patient treated with tofacitinib. Every receptor here comes from a human donor with alopecia areata.

The genes are TRBV7-8 and TRBJ2-5; 10 bases map to TRBD1. The CDR3 sequence is 16 residues long. The ends lost 5 bases at V and 5 bases at J; junction bases unmatched: 11. Germline-derived CDR1 and CDR2 are SGHVS and FQNEAQ. CDR3 sequence: CASSPNPGTGAETQYF. The CDR3 nucleotides are TGTGCCAGCAGCCCAAACCCCGGGACAGGGGCGGAGACCCAGTACTTC.

This clone came up many times. The chain links TRBV5-1 to TRBJ2-1; 9 bases are shared with TRBD2. The length of the CDR3 is 15 residues. Germline CDR1 and CDR2: SGHRS and YFSETQ. V was pared by 2 bases and J by 3 bases, with 3 bases of the junction left unmatched. In DNA, the CDR3 is TGCGCCAGCAGCTTCTCTAGCGGGAACTACAATGAGCAGTTCTTC. It translates to CASSFSSGNYNEQFF.

The gene calls are TRBV19 and TRBJ1-1; tentatively, D is TRBD1 (5 bases). Germline CDR1 reads LNHDA; CDR2 reads SQIVND (reference sequence). The length of the CDR3 is 13 residues. The V and J ends lost 7 bases and 1 base respectively, with 10 bases between them. DNA of the CDR3: TGTGCCAGTATTCGGAGGGGGAACACTGAAGCTTTCTTT. This gives the protein CASIRRGNTEAFF.

The chain employs TRBV7-2 and TRBJ2-5, with no clear D. The CDR3 has 12 amino acids. The V gene's germline CDR1 is SGHTA and CDR2 FQGNSA. Trimming pared 5 bases from V and 2 bases from J, leaving 6 bases between. DNA of the CDR3: TGTGCCAGCAGCCCACAACAAGAGACCCAGTACTTC. It yields the protein CASSPQQETQYF.

The sample holds a few counts of this clone. The chain has TRBV4-1 and TRBJ1-2; 7 bases match TRBD1. Germline lookup yields CDR1 MGHRA and CDR2 YSYEKL. There are 16 residues in the CDR3. The junction had 5 bases not matched to a gene; V was cut back by 1 base and J by 0 bases. CDR3 DNA: TGCGCCAGCAGCCAAGCTTTAACAGGGGCTAACTATGGCTACACCTTC. Translating gives CASSQALTGANYGYTF.

The chain recombines TRBV5-1 with TRBJ2-7; either TRBD1 or TRBD2 may fit D (5 bases each). This CDR3 is 15 amino acids long. The germline CDR1 and CDR2 sequences are SGHRS and YFSETQ. V was cut by 1 base and J by 2 bases, with 13 bases left in between. The CDR3 nucleotides are TGCGCCAGCAGCTTGTCTCGGGACCCAACCTACGAGCAGTACTTC. Residues: CASSLSRDPTYEQYF.

This clone was seen a few times. This chain connects TRBV5-6 to TRBJ2-3, with a weak D call TRBD1 (5 bases). The CDR3 loop spans 13 amino acids. V gave up 4 bases and J gave up 4 bases, with 10 bases separating them. CDR1 is SGHDT, CDR2 YYEEEE, per germline. DNA for the CDR3: TGTGCCAGCAGCGGAAGGGGATCAGATACGCAGTATTTT. Its protein is CASSGRGSDTQYF.